The rows below give T cell receptor beta chains drawn from one sample of a study of a mutant IDH1 vaccine in newly diagnosed glioma. Antigens for these TCRs are unknown. The repertoire was sequenced with immunoSEQ multiplex PCR; TCRdb's copy has only in-frame clones and lacks some. The table lists fewer than 70,000 clones, approximately 86% of them singletons, with 1.5% to 2.5% in the top ten. The sequenced sample was PBMCs, obtained from a glioma patient whose treatment included an IDH1 peptide vaccine. These TCRs come from a man aged 25 to 40 with glioma. The CDR3 runs from the conserved cysteine through the conserved F or W. D genes are given only for firm matches. A clone size is listed for some rows: how often the clone was seen (once, few, many), or a class if it is expanded.

j_call: TRBJ2-3
clone_size: -
d_call: -
v_call: TRBV27
cdr3_aa: CASSPSEGETSTDTQYF
cdr3_nt: TGTGCCAGCAGCCCTTCAGAGGGGGAGACTAGCACAGATACGCAGTATTTT

j_call: TRBJ1-5
clone_size: few
d_call: TRBD1
v_call: TRBV10-3
cdr3_aa: CAISEQQGAYQPQHF
cdr3_nt: TGTGCCATCAGTGAACAACAGGGGGCATATCAGCCCCAGCATTTT

j_call: TRBJ1-1
clone_size: -
d_call: -
v_call: TRBV9
cdr3_aa: CASSVRGGTEAFF
cdr3_nt: TGTGCCAGCAGCGTTAGGGGGGGCACTGAAGCTTTCTTT

j_call: TRBJ1-5
clone_size: -
d_call: -
v_call: TRBV19
cdr3_aa: CASSMGRSGAQPQHF
cdr3_nt: TGTGCCAGTAGTATGGGTCGATCAGGGGCGCAGCCCCAGCATTTT

j_call: TRBJ1-5
clone_size: medium-sized
d_call: -
v_call: TRBV4-1
cdr3_aa: CASSQARGKPQHF
cdr3_nt: TGCGCCAGCAGCCAAGCTCGGGGGAAACCCCAGCATTTT

j_call: TRBJ2-2
clone_size: -
d_call: TRBD2
v_call: TRBV5-4
cdr3_aa: CASSSSGTSATGELFF
cdr3_nt: TGTGCCAGCAGCTCGTCCGGGACTAGCGCGACCGGGGAGCTGTTTTTT

j_call: TRBJ1-5
clone_size: -
d_call: -
v_call: TRBV6-5
cdr3_aa: CASSLTGDSNQPQHF
cdr3_nt: TGTGCCAGCAGCCTTACAGGAGATAGCAATCAGCCCCAGCATTTT

j_call: TRBJ2-7
clone_size: -
d_call: -
v_call: TRBV21-1
cdr3_aa: CASSKTGGRDEQYF
cdr3_nt: TGTGCCAGCAGCAAAACAGGGGGTAGGGACGAGCAGTACTTC

j_call: TRBJ1-2
clone_size: -
d_call: -
v_call: TRBV13
cdr3_aa: CASSFGGSRFDYTF
cdr3_nt: TGTGCCAGCAGCTTCGGGGGATCTCGGTTTGACTACACCTTC

j_call: TRBJ1-6
clone_size: -
d_call: TRBD1
v_call: TRBV5-1
cdr3_aa: CASSFSGQNNSPLHF
cdr3_nt: TGCGCCAGCAGCTTTTCGGGACAGAATAATTCACCCCTCCACTTT

j_call: TRBJ2-7
clone_size: -
d_call: -
v_call: TRBV5-1
cdr3_aa: CASSSRQESYEQYF
cdr3_nt: TGCGCCAGCAGCTCCCGGCAGGAGTCCTACGAGCAGTACTTC

j_call: TRBJ2-2
clone_size: few
d_call: TRBD2
v_call: TRBV9
cdr3_aa: CASSPGGAGDRELFF
cdr3_nt: TGTGCCAGCAGCCCTGGTGGGGCGGGAGATCGGGAGCTGTTTTTT

j_call: TRBJ2-7
clone_size: -
d_call: TRBD1
v_call: TRBV4-1
cdr3_aa: CASSLGQGSLREQYF
cdr3_nt: TGCGCCAGCAGCCTAGGACAGGGAAGTCTTCGCGAGCAGTACTTC

j_call: TRBJ1-2
clone_size: -
d_call: TRBD1
v_call: TRBV9
cdr3_aa: CASSGRQGVYGYTF
cdr3_nt: TGTGCCAGCAGCGGGAGACAGGGGGTCTATGGCTACACCTTC

j_call: TRBJ1-1
clone_size: -
d_call: TRBD1
v_call: TRBV4-1
cdr3_aa: CASSQKLGQMNTEAFF
cdr3_nt: TGCGCCAGCAGCCAAAAATTGGGACAGATGAACACTGAAGCTTTCTTT

j_call: TRBJ2-3
clone_size: -
d_call: -
v_call: TRBV15
cdr3_aa: CATSRIAKYTDTQYF
cdr3_nt: TGTGCCACCAGCAGAATAGCGAAATACACAGATACGCAGTATTTT

j_call: TRBJ1-6
clone_size: -
d_call: TRBD1
v_call: TRBV4-3
cdr3_aa: CASSLRDRGSPLHF
cdr3_nt: TGCGCCAGCAGCCTCCGGGACAGGGGGTCACCCCTCCACTTT

j_call: TRBJ2-6
clone_size: -
d_call: -
v_call: TRBV11-2
cdr3_aa: CASSFRGGGPGANVLTF
cdr3_nt: TGTGCCAGCAGCTTCAGAGGTGGGGGGCCCGGGGCCAACGTCCTGACTTTC

j_call: TRBJ2-2
clone_size: -
d_call: TRBD2
v_call: TRBV27
cdr3_aa: CASSLLADNTGELFF
cdr3_nt: TGTGCCAGCAGTTTACTAGCGGATAACACCGGGGAGCTGTTTTTT

j_call: TRBJ2-7
clone_size: -
d_call: TRBD2
v_call: TRBV15
cdr3_aa: CATSRDSSGVSYEQYF
cdr3_nt: TGTGCCACCAGCAGAGATTCTAGCGGGGTTTCCTACGAGCAGTACTTC

j_call: TRBJ1-5
clone_size: -
d_call: TRBD1
v_call: TRBV19
cdr3_aa: CASSIRTGTSTAQHF
cdr3_nt: TGTGCCAGTAGTATTAGGACAGGGACCTCCACGGCCCAGCATTTT

j_call: TRBJ2-5
clone_size: -
d_call: -
v_call: TRBV25-1
cdr3_aa: CASSEGLGGEGETQYF
cdr3_nt: TGTGCCAGCAGTGAGGGTTTAGGGGGGGAAGGAGAGACCCAGTACTTC

j_call: TRBJ1-1
clone_size: -
d_call: -
v_call: TRBV27
cdr3_aa: CASSFGVGAEAFF
cdr3_nt: TGTGCCAGCAGTTTTGGGGTGGGAGCTGAAGCTTTCTTT

j_call: TRBJ2-2
clone_size: -
d_call: -
v_call: TRBV4-1
cdr3_aa: CASSQLRTNTGELFF
cdr3_nt: TGCGCCAGCAGCCAACTCAGGACCAACACCGGGGAGCTGTTTTTT

j_call: TRBJ2-7
clone_size: -
d_call: -
v_call: TRBV6-6
cdr3_aa: CASSSSGTGTYEQYF
cdr3_nt: TGTGCCAGCAGTTCGTCCGGGACGGGTACCTACGAGCAGTACTTC

j_call: TRBJ1-6
clone_size: -
d_call: TRBD1
v_call: TRBV28
cdr3_aa: CASSSQTGGSSPLHF
cdr3_nt: TGTGCCAGCAGTTCCCAGACAGGGGGTAGTTCACCCCTCCACTTT

j_call: TRBJ2-3
clone_size: -
d_call: -
v_call: TRBV28
cdr3_aa: CASSPTPRLAATDTQYF
cdr3_nt: TGTGCCAGCAGTCCTACCCCTAGACTCGCCGCGACAGATACGCAGTATTTT

j_call: TRBJ1-2
clone_size: -
d_call: -
v_call: TRBV27
cdr3_aa: CASSSGGLYGYTF
cdr3_nt: TGTGCCAGCAGTTCGGGCGGACTCTATGGCTACACCTTC

j_call: TRBJ2-5
clone_size: -
d_call: -
v_call: TRBV20-1
cdr3_aa: CSAPARSEQYF
cdr3_nt: TGCAGTGCTCCCGCGCGTTCTGAGCAGTACTTC